This paragraph reports one T cell receptor beta chain. The germline CDR1 and CDR2 sequences are MGHRA and YSYEKL. The CDR3 is 14 amino acids. Deletions cut 4 bases from V and 9 bases from J, with 13 bases between. Per the original methods: Quantification of nucleated cells was approximated via reference gene primer amplification. The repertoire was sequenced with immunoSEQ multiplex PCR; TCRdb's copy has only in-frame clones and lacks some. V and J calls and clone size are those listed in that table; D and trimming were worked out from the DNA. The sample consists of a few hundred thousand clones, around 89% of them appearing once. The sample belongs to a study of blood T cell repertoires in COVID-19. Study-wide background: Sample material is recorded as cDNA or gDNA derived from T cells, B-cell-depleted T cells, or PBMCs.

This TCR derives from a man aged 40-49 years with acute or convalescent COVID-19. Sequenced input: peripheral blood. V gene TRBV4-1 combines with J gene TRBJ1-6; D uncertain. The CDR3 sequence: CASSPSGGSSPLHF. The CDR3 DNA sequence: TGCGCCAGCAGCCCCAGTGGAGGTAGTTCACCCCTCCACTTT.